The TCR beta chain under discussion was sequenced for a study of regulatory T cells in long-lasting Graves disease. General study results and limits: The study examined only peripheral blood, not thyroid tissue.

This clonotype was counted between two and nine times. Its antigen is not identified. Germline CDR1 reads SQVTM; CDR2 reads ANQGSEA. Trimming removed 4 bases from V and 4 bases from J; junction bases left unmatched: 2. The CDR3 is 12 amino acids. Arm-PCR of CDR3 regions and iRepertoire HTBI primers were the basis on which TCR beta libraries were built. TCRdb redid the calling of the multiplex PCR reads with MiXCR, one entry per CDR3 protein. The table includes fewer than 400,000 distinct CDR3 sequences, around 21% detected once. Time point here: persistent/refractory GD, antithyroid drugs over 5 years with positive TRAb. Extracted PBMC RNA gave rise to the TCR library.

This chain joins TRBV29-1 and TRBJ2-5, with 8 bases matching TRBD2. The sequencing here drew on peripheral blood mononuclear cells (PBMCs), taken when the disease was refractory, from a patient treated with antithyroid drugs. The sequence derives from a female donor with Graves disease. CDR3 in DNA: TGCAGCGTTGGGACTAGCAGAGAGACCCAGTACTTC. As protein: CSVGTSRETQYF. The whole variable domain, remainder taken from reference TRBV29-1 and TRBJ2-5, is SAVISQKPSRDICQRGTSLTIQCQVDSQVTMMFWYRQQPGQSLTLIATANQGSEATYESGFVIDKFPISRPNLTFSTLTVSNMSPEDSSIYLCSVGTSRETQYFGPGTRLLVL.